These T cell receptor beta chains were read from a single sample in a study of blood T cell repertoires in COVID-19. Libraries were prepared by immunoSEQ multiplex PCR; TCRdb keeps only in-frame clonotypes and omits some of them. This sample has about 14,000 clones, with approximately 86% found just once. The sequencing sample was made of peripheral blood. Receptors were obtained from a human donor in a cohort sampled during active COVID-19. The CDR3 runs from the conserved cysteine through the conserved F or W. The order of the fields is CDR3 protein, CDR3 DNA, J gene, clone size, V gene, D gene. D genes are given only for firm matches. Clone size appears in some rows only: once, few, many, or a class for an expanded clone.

cdr3_aa: CASSPSRALPSYNEQFF
cdr3_nt: TGTGCCAGCAGCCCCTCCAGGGCACTGCCGTCCTACAATGAGCAGTTCTTC
j_call: TRBJ2-1
clone_size: NA
v_call: TRBV28
d_call: NA

cdr3_aa: CAIGGQLEAFF
cdr3_nt: TGTGCCATCGGGGGACAGCTTGAAGCTTTCTTT
j_call: TRBJ1-1
clone_size: NA
v_call: TRBV10-3
d_call: TRBD1

cdr3_aa: CASSPGTSAQETQYF
cdr3_nt: TGCGCCAGCAGCCCCGGGACTAGCGCGCAAGAGACCCAGTACTTC
j_call: TRBJ2-5
clone_size: NA
v_call: TRBV5-1
d_call: TRBD2

cdr3_aa: CARELAGGSEQFF
cdr3_nt: TGTGCCAGAGAACTAGCGGGAGGCAGTGAGCAGTTCTTC
j_call: TRBJ2-1
clone_size: NA
v_call: TRBV2
d_call: TRBD2

cdr3_aa: CASSLMGLNEQFF
cdr3_nt: TGTGCCAGCAGCCTCATGGGCCTCAATGAGCAGTTCTTC
j_call: TRBJ2-1
clone_size: NA
v_call: TRBV7-9
d_call: NA

cdr3_aa: CSVVSDTDSYEQYF
cdr3_nt: TGCAGCGTTGTTAGCGACACTGACTCCTACGAGCAGTACTTC
j_call: TRBJ2-7
clone_size: NA
v_call: TRBV29-1
d_call: NA

cdr3_aa: CSADRVDGYTF
cdr3_nt: TGCAGTGCGGACAGGGTGGATGGCTACACCTTC
j_call: TRBJ1-2
clone_size: NA
v_call: TRBV20-1
d_call: TRBD1

cdr3_aa: CASSFTSGTADTQYF
cdr3_nt: TGTGCCAGTAGTTTTACTAGCGGGACCGCAGATACGCAGTATTTT
j_call: TRBJ2-3
clone_size: NA
v_call: TRBV19
d_call: TRBD2

cdr3_aa: CASRRDRGNEKLFF
cdr3_nt: TGTGCCAGCAGGCGGGACAGGGGGAATGAAAAACTGTTTTTT
j_call: TRBJ1-4
clone_size: NA
v_call: TRBV2
d_call: TRBD1

cdr3_aa: CASLQLAGGGNEQFF
cdr3_nt: TGTGCCAGCCTCCAACTAGCGGGAGGGGGCAATGAGCAGTTCTTC
j_call: TRBJ2-1
clone_size: NA
v_call: TRBV19
d_call: TRBD2

cdr3_aa: CASSEETGGNIQYF
cdr3_nt: TGTGCCAGCAGCGAGGAGACAGGGGGAAACATTCAGTACTTC
j_call: TRBJ2-4
clone_size: once
v_call: TRBV9
d_call: TRBD1

cdr3_aa: CASSPLGRGLVQPQHF
cdr3_nt: TGTGCCAGCAGCCCCCTCGGGAGGGGGCTAGTCCAGCCCCAGCATTTT
j_call: TRBJ1-5
clone_size: NA
v_call: TRBV28
d_call: TRBD1

cdr3_aa: CASRGASDNQPQHF
cdr3_nt: TGTGCCAGCAGGGGGGCCAGTGATAATCAGCCCCAGCATTTT
j_call: TRBJ1-5
clone_size: NA
v_call: TRBV28
d_call: NA

cdr3_aa: CASSGGQVSPGELFF
cdr3_nt: TGTGCCAGCAGCGGCGGACAGGTTAGCCCCGGGGAGCTGTTTTTT
j_call: TRBJ2-2
clone_size: few
v_call: TRBV2
d_call: TRBD1

cdr3_aa: CASSLDGLGRQFF
cdr3_nt: TGTGCCAGCAGCTTAGACGGGCTGGGGCGGCAGTTCTTC
j_call: TRBJ2-1
clone_size: NA
v_call: TRBV7-3
d_call: NA

cdr3_aa: CASSLVPDRNTGELFF
cdr3_nt: TGTGCCAGCAGCTTGGTTCCAGACAGGAACACCGGGGAGCTGTTTTTT
j_call: TRBJ2-2
clone_size: NA
v_call: TRBV5-5
d_call: NA

cdr3_aa: CASSLDEGLDGYTF
cdr3_nt: TGTGCCAGCAGCTTGGATGAGGGACTCGATGGCTACACCTTC
j_call: TRBJ1-2
clone_size: once
v_call: TRBV5-5
d_call: NA

cdr3_aa: CAWNGGTGELFF
cdr3_nt: TGTGCCTGGAACGGGGGAACCGGGGAGCTGTTTTTT
j_call: TRBJ2-2
clone_size: few
v_call: TRBV30
d_call: NA

cdr3_aa: CASSFGRGLDTQYF
cdr3_nt: TGCGCCAGCAGCTTTGGGAGGGGCCTCGATACGCAGTATTTT
j_call: TRBJ2-3
clone_size: NA
v_call: TRBV5-1
d_call: TRBD2

cdr3_aa: CASSLQALGNEQYF
cdr3_nt: TGTGCCAGCAGCCTTCAGGCTCTCGGAAACGAGCAGTACTTC
j_call: TRBJ2-7
clone_size: NA
v_call: TRBV13
d_call: NA

cdr3_aa: CASTRGRTGDYNEKLFF
cdr3_nt: TGTGCCAGCACCAGGGGACGGACAGGGGACTATAATGAAAAACTGTTTTTT
j_call: TRBJ1-4
clone_size: few
v_call: TRBV28
d_call: TRBD1

cdr3_aa: CAVRDRVDSGQYF
cdr3_nt: TGTGCCGTCCGGGACAGGGTAGATTCAGGGCAGTACTTC
j_call: TRBJ2-7
clone_size: once
v_call: TRBV6-5
d_call: TRBD1

cdr3_aa: CASRFSGASGRRSRTDTQYF
cdr3_nt: TGTGCAAGTCGCTTTAGTGGGGCTAGCGGGAGGCGGTCGCGCACAGATACGCAGTATTTT
j_call: TRBJ2-3
clone_size: NA
v_call: TRBV12-2
d_call: NA

cdr3_aa: CATSRDPGVEQPQHF
cdr3_nt: TGTGCCACCAGCAGAGATCCGGGGGTTGAACAGCCCCAGCATTTT
j_call: TRBJ1-5
clone_size: NA
v_call: TRBV15
d_call: NA

cdr3_aa: CASSQVRTGLEQYF
cdr3_nt: TGTGCCAGCAGCCAAGTACGGACAGGGCTCGAGCAGTACTTC
j_call: TRBJ2-7
clone_size: once
v_call: TRBV14
d_call: TRBD1

cdr3_aa: CASSFRITEAFF
cdr3_nt: TGTGCCAGCAGTTTCAGGATTACTGAAGCTTTCTTT
j_call: TRBJ1-1
clone_size: NA
v_call: TRBV28
d_call: NA

cdr3_aa: CASSGGTGELFF
cdr3_nt: TGTGCCAGCAGCGGGGGGACCGGGGAGCTGTTTTTT
j_call: TRBJ2-2
clone_size: NA
v_call: TRBV27
d_call: TRBD2

cdr3_aa: CASTLEPDSNTEAFF
cdr3_nt: TGTGCCAGTACCCTAGAGCCAGACAGCAACACTGAAGCTTTCTTT
j_call: TRBJ1-1
clone_size: NA
v_call: TRBV19
d_call: NA

cdr3_aa: CASSLPIQGALDNEQFF
cdr3_nt: TGTGCCAGCAGTCTCCCCATCCAGGGGGCGCTTGACAATGAGCAGTTCTTC
j_call: TRBJ2-1
clone_size: NA
v_call: TRBV28
d_call: TRBD1

cdr3_aa: CASSLLQGNTIYF
cdr3_nt: TGCGCCAGCAGCTTGTTACAGGGAAACACCATATATTTT
j_call: TRBJ1-3
clone_size: NA
v_call: TRBV5-1
d_call: NA

cdr3_aa: CASSQAGHYTGELFF
cdr3_nt: TGCGCCAGCAGCCAAGCGGGACACTACACCGGGGAGCTGTTTTTT
j_call: TRBJ2-2
clone_size: NA
v_call: TRBV4-1
d_call: NA

cdr3_aa: CASSVDTLSRSPQHF
cdr3_nt: TGTGCCAGCAGCGTGGACACTTTAAGTCGGTCGCCCCAGCATTTT
j_call: TRBJ1-5
clone_size: NA
v_call: TRBV11-3
d_call: NA

cdr3_aa: CASNGQITSGNTIYF
cdr3_nt: TGTGCCAGCAATGGACAGATTACTTCTGGAAACACCATATATTTT
j_call: TRBJ1-3
clone_size: NA
v_call: TRBV2
d_call: NA

cdr3_aa: CASSPTSGSGEQYF
cdr3_nt: TGTGCCAGCAGCCCGACATCAGGGTCAGGGGAGCAGTACTTC
j_call: TRBJ2-7
clone_size: NA
v_call: TRBV11-2
d_call: NA

cdr3_aa: CASSLGGVGETQYF
cdr3_nt: TGTGCCAGCAGTTTAGGAGGGGTCGGGGAGACCCAGTACTTC
j_call: TRBJ2-5
clone_size: NA
v_call: TRBV28
d_call: NA